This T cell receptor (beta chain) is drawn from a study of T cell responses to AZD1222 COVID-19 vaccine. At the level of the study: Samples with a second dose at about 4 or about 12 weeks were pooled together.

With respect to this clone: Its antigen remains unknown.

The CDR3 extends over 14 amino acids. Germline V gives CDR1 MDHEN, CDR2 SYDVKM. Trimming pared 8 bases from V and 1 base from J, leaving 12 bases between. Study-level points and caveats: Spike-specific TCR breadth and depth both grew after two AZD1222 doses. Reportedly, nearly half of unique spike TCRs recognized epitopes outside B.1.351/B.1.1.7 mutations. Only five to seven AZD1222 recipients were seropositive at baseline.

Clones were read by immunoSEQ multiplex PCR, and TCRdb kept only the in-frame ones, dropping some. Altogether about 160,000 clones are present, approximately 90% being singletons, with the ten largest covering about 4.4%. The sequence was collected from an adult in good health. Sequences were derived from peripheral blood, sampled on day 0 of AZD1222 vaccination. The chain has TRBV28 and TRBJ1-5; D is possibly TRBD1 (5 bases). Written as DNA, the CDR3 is TGTGCCAGCTCCTCCCGGGGGAGCAATCAGCCCCAGCATTTT. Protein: CASSSRGSNQPQHF.